The 20 T cell receptor beta chains reported below all come from one sample, sequenced in a study of molecular identifiers for immune sequencing clone quantification. TCRdb itself ran the PCR reads through MiXCR, one entry per CDR3 protein. The repertoire holds around 70,000 distinct CDR3 sequences, with around a sixth as singletons. The sample consisted of naive CD8+ T cells from blood, with Jurkat cell RNA spiked in. Indicated subset: FACS-sorted CD8+CD4-CCR7+CD45RA+ naive T cells. The origin of the receptors is a human donor in good health. Some libraries in this study had Jurkat cell RNA spiked in.

This clonotype has ten or more counts. V and J are TRBV5-1 and TRBJ2-7; TRBD1 matches at 8 bases. Germline assignment: CDR1 SGHRS and CDR2 YFSETQ. The CDR3 has 14 amino acids. With V trimmed by 4 bases and J by 1 base, 4 bases remained unmatched. CDR3 in amino acids: CASSTRDRSYEQYF. The CDR3, as DNA: TGCGCCAGCAGCACCCGGGACAGGTCCTACGAGCAGTACTTC. Complete variable domain (other parts from reference TRBV5-1 and TRBJ2-7): KAGVTQTPRYLIKTRGQQVTLSCSPISGHRSVSWYQQTPGQGLQFLFEYFSETQRNKGNFPGRFSGRQFSNSRSEMNVSTLELGDSALYLCASSTRDRSYEQYFGPGTRLTVT.

About this clonotype itself: This may stem from a read error, because a much larger clone lies one nucleotide away. CDR3 DNA: TGTGCCAGCGGCTTAAGCCCTTGGACAGATACGCAGTATTTT. Encoded protein: CASGLSPWTDTQYF. This chain connects TRBV11-3 to TRBJ2-3, with D unresolved. This CDR3 contains 14 residues. Germline assignment: CDR1 SGHNT and CDR2 YENEEA.

The chain couples TRBV28 to TRBJ2-7, with 14 bases identical to TRBD2. Germline CDR1 and CDR2: MDHEN and SYDVKM. The junction had 15 bases not matched to a gene; V was cut back by 5 bases and J by 9 bases. The CDR3 extends over 17 amino acids. As DNA, the CDR3 is TGTGCCAGCAGTGAAGAACCGACTAGCGGGAGGGCTGGCGGGCAGTACTTC. Protein: CASSEEPTSGRAGGQYF.

To note about this clonotype: A much larger clone is a single base away; this may be a read error. V and J are TRBV9 and TRBJ1-2, with D perhaps TRBD1 (5 bases). The CDR3 extends over 16 amino acids. Germline CDR1 is SGDLS and CDR2 is YYNGEE. The CDR3 DNA sequence: TGTGCCAGCGGCGTACAAGGGGCTGCGGACTCGTATGGCTACACCTTC. Protein sequence: CASGVQGAADSYGYTF.

There are many counts of this clonotype. CDR3: CASSRSVGSGSENEQFF. CDR3 sequence (DNA): TGTGCCAGCAGCCGCTCGGTAGGTAGCGGGAGTGAAAATGAGCAGTTCTTC. This chain joins TRBV2 and TRBJ2-1, with 9 bases identical to TRBD2. V was clipped by 6 bases and J by 7 bases; unmatched bases: 16. CDR3 length equals 17 residues. Germline V CDR1 and CDR2: SNHLY, FYNNEI.

V gene TRBV11-2 combines with J gene TRBJ2-5; 7 bases fit TRBD2. CDR3 length: 14 residues. J was trimmed by 5 bases and V by 1 base; bases with no gene match: 4. In germline, CDR1 is SGHAT, CDR2 FQNNGV. The CDR3 DNA reads TGTGCCAGCAGCTTAGCGGGAGGAAGTGAGACCCAGTACTTC. Protein: CASSLAGGSETQYF.

This clonotype was recorded at least ten times. J is TRBJ2-3 and V is TRBV20-1; 9 bases align to TRBD2. This CDR3 spans 15 amino acids. CDR1 DFQATT and CDR2 SNEGSKA come from the germline V gene (reference sequence). The ends lost 7 bases at V and 3 bases at J; junction bases unmatched: 11. The CDR3 DNA sequence: TGCAGTGTAGCGAGCCCTAGCGGGATAACAGATACGCAGTATTTT. It specifies CSVASPSGITDTQYF.

This clonotype came up many times. The chain employs TRBV6-5 and TRBJ2-7, with D perhaps TRBD1 (5 bases). The V gene lost 0 bases and the J gene lost 4 bases, with 16 bases spanning the gap. The CDR3 runs 16 residues. CDR1 and CDR2 (germline): MNHEY, SVGAGI. CDR3 amino acids: CASSYSTGPIMYEQYF. The CDR3 nucleotides are TGTGCCAGCAGTTACTCTACAGGCCCAATAATGTACGAGCAGTACTTC.

Many counts were recorded for this clonotype. The J gene is TRBJ2-1, the V gene TRBV6-2 or TRBV6-3; 8 nucleotides agree with TRBD2. In germline, CDR1 is MNHEY, CDR2 SVGEGT. The CDR3 has 14 residues. The junction had 5 bases not matched to a gene; V was cut back by 6 bases and J by 4 bases. DNA of the CDR3: TGTGCCAGCAGACCGGGACTAGGATACAATGAGCAGTTCTTC. Protein sequence: CASRPGLGYNEQFF.

The J gene is TRBJ2-7, the V gene TRBV6-2 or TRBV6-3; 14 nucleotides align to TRBD2. From germline, CDR1 is MNHEY and CDR2 SVGEGT. Trimming took 10 bases from V and 3 from J; bases not matched to a gene: 2. The CDR3 sequence is 13 residues long. The CDR3 here is CATGLAGGYEQYF. The CDR3 nucleotides read TGTGCCACAGGACTAGCGGGGGGCTACGAGCAGTACTTC.

This clonotype was counted at least ten times. V and J are TRBV28 and TRBJ2-7, with 7 bases identical to TRBD1. Germline V gene lookup returns CDR1 MDHEN and CDR2 SYDVKM. V trimming: 7 bases; J trimming: 3 bases; junction bases outside the gene matches: 9. The CDR3 contains 14 residues. CDR3 in amino acids: CASNTGQVDYEQYF. CDR3 DNA sequence: TGTGCCAGCAATACTGGACAGGTGGACTACGAGCAGTACTTC.

On this clonotype itself: A much larger clone lies one base from this, so it may be a read error. The chain carries TRBV7-9 and TRBJ2-3; tentatively, D is TRBD1 (6 bases). CDR3 length: 16 residues. Germline V lookup: CDR1 SEHNR, CDR2 FQNEAQ (reference sequence). V lost 6 bases, J lost 8 bases, and 24 bases lay in between. CDR3 protein: CASSPPAGVFQGTQYF. CDR3 coding DNA: TGTGCCAGCAGTCCTCCAGCAGGGGTCTTCCAAGGTACGCAGTATTTT.

This clonotype was seen at least ten times. CDR3 DNA sequence: TGTGCCAGCAGGGACAGGATGAACACTGAAGCTTTCTTT. Its translation: CASRDRMNTEAFF. The chain combines TRBV25-1 with TRBJ1-1; 7 bases fit TRBD1. The CDR3 is 13 residues long. The V gene end was trimmed by 6 bases and the J gene end by 0 bases; junction bases not matched to a gene: 1. The germline V gene encodes CDR1 MGHDK and CDR2 SYGVNS.

Concerning this clonotype: A much bigger clone sits one base away, suggesting this may be a read error. The CDR3 end shows no conserved phenylalanine or tryptophan, and so a read error is likely. This chain uses TRBV28 with TRBJ2-5, with TRBD1 matching over 8 bases. This CDR3 contains 14 residues. The V and J ends lost 6 bases and 4 bases, in that order; junction bases with no gene match: 7. In germline, CDR1 is MDHEN, CDR2 SYDVKM. CDR3 in amino acids: CASSRTGLAETQYL. The CDR3, as DNA: TGTGCCAGCAGCCGGACAGGGCTGGCAGAGACCCAGTACCTC.

About this clonotype itself: Since a much larger clone is just one base distant, this may be a read error. Without the conserved terminal phenylalanine or tryptophan, this CDR3 likely stems from a read error. This chain's CDR3 is CASKGVAYNEQFL. CDR3 DNA sequence: TGTGCCAGCAAAGGGGTTGCCTACAATGAGCAGTTCCTC. The gene calls are TRBV11-3 and TRBJ2-1; D might be TRBD1 (5 bases). With 7 bases removed from V and 2 bases from J, the gap between germline ends came to 9 bases. This CDR3 is 13 amino acids long. The germline V gene encodes CDR1 SGHNT and CDR2 YENEEA.

Remarks on this clonotype: Since a much larger clone is just one base distant, this may be a read error. The chain uses TRBV7-9 and TRBJ1-1; maybe TRBD1 (6 bases). The germline V and J ends were trimmed by 0 bases and 4 bases, with 18 bases remaining between them. The CDR3 is 17 residues long. Germline V gene sequence: CDR1 SEHNR, CDR2 FQNEAQ (reference sequence). The CDR3 region is CASSLARYRVHGTEAFF. The CDR3 bases are TGTGCCAGCAGCTTAGCCAGATACAGGGTTCATGGCACTGAAGCTTTCTTT.

This clonotype is medium-sized by share. The chain combines TRBV4-1 with TRBJ1-1; D is undetermined. The CDR3 length is 14 residues. V lost 1 base and J lost 2, with 8 bases in between. The germline CDR1 and CDR2 sequences are MGHRA and YSYEKL. CDR3 residues: CASSQGQTNTEAFF. The DNA of the CDR3 is TGCGCCAGCAGCCAAGGGCAGACTAACACTGAAGCTTTCTTT.

This clonotype was seen ten or more times. The rearrangement links TRBV29-1 to TRBJ1-5; TRBD1 is a possible D gene (6 bases). The germline V and J ends were trimmed by 5 bases and 1 base, with 15 bases remaining between them. This CDR3 contains 15 residues. Germline V CDR1 and CDR2: SQVTM, ANQGSEA. CDR3 sequence: CSVLGAGRSNQPQHF. Here the CDR3 DNA reads TGCAGCGTTTTGGGGGCAGGAAGGAGCAATCAGCCCCAGCATTTT.

This clonotype was counted at least ten times. The chain has TRBV11-3 and TRBJ2-2; D is perhaps TRBD1 (5 bases). The germline gives CDR1 SGHNT, CDR2 YENEEA. This CDR3 comprises 12 residues. Trimming took off 7 bases at V and 6 bases at J, with 9 bases between the two ends. For the CDR3, the DNA is TGTGCCAGCAAGGGGTCGTCCGGGGAGCTGTTTTTT. The encoded protein is CASKGSSGELFF.

This clonotype was counted many times. V gene TRBV27 combines with J gene TRBJ2-5, with D tentatively TRBD1 (5 bases). The CDR3 contains 13 residues. Germline assignment: CDR1 MNHEY and CDR2 SMNVEV (reference sequence). Trimming took 3 bases from V and 0 from J, leaving 5 bases between them. This CDR3 is CASSLGHQETQYF. The CDR3 DNA follows: TGTGCCAGCAGTTTGGGGCACCAAGAGACCCAGTACTTC.